One and the same sample provided the 7 T cell receptor beta chains below, sequenced in a study of T cell responses to AZD1222 COVID-19 vaccine. Repertoires were generated with immunoSEQ multiplex PCR, while TCRdb's copy carries only in-frame clones and drops some. The sample includes 88,000 or so clones, less than 90% seen only once; the top ten take approximately 5.2%. The material was peripheral blood, obtained 28 days after the second AZD1222 dose. The receptors were sampled from an adult who received the AZD1222 COVID-19 vaccine.

The chain is built from TRBV19 and TRBJ1-5; 8 nucleotides align to TRBD1. V gave up 5 bases and J gave up 9 bases; unmatched junction bases: 18. Germline CDR1 is LNHDA and CDR2 is SQIVND (reference sequence). This CDR3 comprises 17 residues. The CDR3 protein is CASSAATGQGTGWPQHF. CDR3 sequence (DNA): TGTGCCAGTAGTGCCGCTACTGGACAGGGCACCGGCTGGCCCCAGCATTTT.

The chain uses TRBV10-1 and TRBJ1-6; D gene uncertain. Germline assignment: CDR1 WNHNN and CDR2 SYGVQD (reference sequence). The CDR3 totals 13 residues. The V and J ends lost 3 bases and 7 bases respectively, with 7 bases between them. In nucleotides, the CDR3 is TGCGCCAGCAGTGAACAACGGAATTCACCCCTCCACTTT. Protein product: CASSEQRNSPLHF.

V and J are TRBV3-1 (or the pseudogene TRBV3-2) and TRBJ1-3, with TRBD1 as a possible D gene (6 bases). The CDR3 loop spans 16 amino acids. Trimming removed 1 base from V and 4 bases from J, with 14 bases in between. CDR1 and CDR2 from the germline V gene are LGHDT and YNNKEL (reference sequence). The CDR3 loop reads CASSQGMQGLGNTIYF. The CDR3 nucleotides are TGTGCCAGCAGCCAAGGAATGCAGGGGCTGGGAAACACCATATATTTT.

The V and J genes are TRBV12-3 or TRBV12-4 and TRBJ1-1; maybe TRBD1 (6 bases). V was shortened by 6 bases and J by 1 base, with 9 bases between the two germline ends. This CDR3 has 13 amino acids. The CDR3 nucleotides read TGTGCCAGCAGCACGGACAGGAACACTGAAGCTTTCTTT. This gives the protein CASSTDRNTEAFF.

This chain connects TRBV14 to TRBJ1-1; D not certain. Germline CDR1 reads SGHDN; CDR2 reads FVKESK. The CDR3 spans 17 residues. V gave up 4 bases and J gave up 1 base, with 19 bases separating them. The CDR3 DNA sequence: TGTGCCAGCAGCCTAGAAAAAGGGATCAGTCAGAACACTGAAGCTTTCTTT. The encoded protein is CASSLEKGISQNTEAFF.

This chain uses TRBV3-1 (or the pseudogene TRBV3-2) with TRBJ1-2, with 9 positions matching TRBD1. Germline lookup yields CDR1 LGHDT and CDR2 YNNKEL (reference sequence). The CDR3 sequence is 16 residues long. The V segment lost 2 bases and the J segment 4 bases; nucleotides outside the gene matches: 8. The CDR3, as DNA: TGTGCCAGCAGCCAACCTCCGGGACAGGGTTTCTATGGCTACACCTTC. This encodes CASSQPPGQGFYGYTF.

This sequence joins TRBV6-2 or TRBV6-3 and TRBJ1-5; TRBD1 matches 7 bases. V was pared by 2 bases and J by 4 bases, with 5 bases of the junction left unmatched. This CDR3 contains 15 residues. Germline CDR1 reads MNHEY; CDR2 reads SVGEGT. In nucleotides, the CDR3 is TGTGCCAGCAGTTACCTGAGGGGGCGGAATCAGCCCCAGCATTTT. It encodes CASSYLRGRNQPQHF.